These T cell receptor beta chains were read from a single sample in a study of T-cell reconstitution after alpha-beta-depleted transplantation in children. TCRdb ran MiXCR on the PCR reads and lists one entry per CDR3 protein. The table records about 360,000 distinct CDR3 sequences, about an eighth of them present only once. The sequences come from PBMCs, collected from the stem cell graft. These receptor sequences come from a human donor who donated a stem cell graft to a child with Fanconi anemia. Both conserved end residues are part of each CDR3. D genes are given only for firm matches. The size entry is marked missing in some rows and otherwise reads once, few, many or a size class.

V gene: TRBV20-1; clone size: -; J gene: TRBJ1-1; D gene: -; CDR3 protein: CSAKDSHRGTEAFF; CDR3 DNA: TGCAGTGCTAAAGACAGCCACCGTGGCACTGAAGCTTTCTTT
V gene: TRBV4-1; clone size: -; J gene: TRBJ2-1; D gene: TRBD2; CDR3 protein: CASSPSGTSRYNEQFF; CDR3 DNA: TGCGCCAGCAGCCCCTCAGGGACTAGTCGATACAATGAGCAGTTCTTC
V gene: TRBV5-1; clone size: many; J gene: TRBJ2-2; D gene: -; CDR3 protein: CASSTGGNTGELFF; CDR3 DNA: TGCGCCAGCAGTACCGGGGGGAACACCGGGGAGCTGTTTTTT
V gene: TRBV3-1; clone size: few; J gene: TRBJ1-2; D gene: -; CDR3 protein: CASSPGSARGYTF; CDR3 DNA: TGTGCCAGCAGCCCCGGGTCCGCGCGTGGCTACACCTTC
V gene: TRBV7-2; clone size: -; J gene: TRBJ2-5; D gene: -; CDR3 protein: CASSLGFSAETQYF; CDR3 DNA: TGTGCCAGCAGCTTAGGATTTAGCGCAGAGACCCAGTACTTC
V gene: TRBV10-1; clone size: few; J gene: TRBJ2-3; D gene: -; CDR3 protein: CASSDDLTDTQYF; CDR3 DNA: TGCGCCAGCAGTGACGACCTTACAGATACGCAGTATTTT
V gene: TRBV19; clone size: -; J gene: TRBJ2-2; D gene: TRBD1; CDR3 protein: CASSGRRQGGTGELFF; CDR3 DNA: TGTGCCAGTAGTGGACGGAGACAGGGGGGAACCGGGGAGCTGTTTTTT
V gene: TRBV15; clone size: -; J gene: TRBJ1-2; D gene: -; CDR3 protein: CATSRVGTSNYGYTF; CDR3 DNA: TGTGCCACCAGCAGAGTAGGGACATCGAACTATGGCTACACCTTC
V gene: TRBV6-5; clone size: many; J gene: TRBJ1-2; D gene: -; CDR3 protein: CASSIGDTNYGYTF; CDR3 DNA: TGTGCCAGCAGTATAGGGGACACCAACTATGGCTACACCTTC
V gene: TRBV12-3/TRBV12-4; clone size: -; J gene: TRBJ1-1; D gene: -; CDR3 protein: CASSLSGVHTRAEAFF; CDR3 DNA: TGTGCCAGCAGTTTAAGTGGGGTCCACACAAGGGCTGAAGCTTTCTTT
V gene: TRBV5-1; clone size: -; J gene: TRBJ2-1; D gene: -; CDR3 protein: CASSSPQDYDNEQFF; CDR3 DNA: TGCGCCAGCAGCTCCCCCCAGGACTACGACAATGAGCAGTTCTTC
V gene: TRBV7-1; clone size: -; J gene: TRBJ2-3; D gene: TRBD2; CDR3 protein: CASSSGRGATDTQYF; CDR3 DNA: TGTGCCAGCAGCTCCGGGCGGGGGGCCACAGATACGCAGTATTTT
V gene: TRBV12-3/TRBV12-4; clone size: -; J gene: TRBJ2-1; D gene: TRBD2; CDR3 protein: CASRLAVYNEQFF; CDR3 DNA: TGTGCCAGCCGACTAGCGGTTTACAATGAGCAGTTCTTC
V gene: TRBV2; clone size: -; J gene: TRBJ1-2; D gene: -; CDR3 protein: CASSYMASNYGYTF; CDR3 DNA: TGTGCCAGCAGTTACATGGCCTCTAACTATGGCTACACCTTC
V gene: TRBV5-1; clone size: many; J gene: TRBJ2-1; D gene: TRBD1; CDR3 protein: CASSLEGQSAHEQFF; CDR3 DNA: TGCGCCAGCAGCTTGGAGGGACAGTCTGCCCATGAGCAGTTCTTC
V gene: TRBV20-1; clone size: many; J gene: TRBJ2-1; D gene: -; CDR3 protein: CSARRGTTYNEQFF; CDR3 DNA: TGCAGTGCTAGAAGGGGTACAACCTACAATGAGCAGTTCTTC
V gene: TRBV30; clone size: -; J gene: TRBJ2-3; D gene: -; CDR3 protein: CAWSAPAADTQYF; CDR3 DNA: TGTGCCTGGAGTGCTCCGGCCGCAGATACGCAGTATTTT
V gene: TRBV5-6; clone size: -; J gene: TRBJ1-5; D gene: -; CDR3 protein: CASSLGRPLGAQHF; CDR3 DNA: TGTGCCAGCAGCTTGGGTAGGCCCCTGGGGGCCCAGCATTTT
V gene: TRBV29-1; clone size: -; J gene: TRBJ2-5; D gene: TRBD2; CDR3 protein: CSVQATSGLKETQYF; CDR3 DNA: TGCAGCGTACAGGCGACTAGCGGACTCAAAGAGACCCAGTACTTC
V gene: TRBV5-1; clone size: -; J gene: TRBJ1-2; D gene: -; CDR3 protein: CASSLDAISAYGYTF; CDR3 DNA: TGCGCCAGCAGCCTGGACGCTATCAGTGCCTATGGCTACACCTTC
V gene: TRBV24-1; clone size: few; J gene: TRBJ2-5; D gene: -; CDR3 protein: CATSDADGTGLETQYF; CDR3 DNA: TGTGCCACCAGTGATGCCGACGGAACAGGGTTAGAGACCCAGTACTTC
V gene: TRBV3-1; clone size: -; J gene: TRBJ2-1; D gene: -; CDR3 protein: CASSQPSDSYNEQFF; CDR3 DNA: TGTGCCAGCAGTCAACCTAGTGACAGTTACAATGAGCAGTTCTTC
V gene: TRBV7-2; clone size: -; J gene: TRBJ2-7; D gene: -; CDR3 protein: CASSFPGGNEQYF; CDR3 DNA: TGTGCCAGCAGCTTCCCAGGAGGGAACGAGCAGTACTTC
V gene: TRBV28; clone size: many; J gene: TRBJ2-1; D gene: -; CDR3 protein: CASSLRTDNEQFF; CDR3 DNA: TGTGCCAGCAGCCTCCGGACGGACAATGAGCAGTTCTTC
V gene: TRBV6-5; clone size: many; J gene: TRBJ2-5; D gene: -; CDR3 protein: CASKSVQETQYF; CDR3 DNA: TGTGCCAGCAAATCAGTTCAAGAGACCCAGTACTTC
V gene: TRBV7-9; clone size: few; J gene: TRBJ2-5; D gene: TRBD1; CDR3 protein: CASSSSDRGLQETQYF; CDR3 DNA: TGTGCCAGCAGCTCCTCGGACAGGGGGCTGCAAGAGACCCAGTACTTC
V gene: TRBV5-1; clone size: many; J gene: TRBJ1-1; D gene: TRBD1; CDR3 protein: CASGYRGMNTEAFF; CDR3 DNA: TGCGCCAGCGGATACAGGGGGATGAACACTGAAGCTTTCTTT
V gene: TRBV30; clone size: many; J gene: TRBJ2-4; D gene: -; CDR3 protein: CAWSVRGRAAKNIQYF; CDR3 DNA: TGTGCCTGGAGTGTACGCGGCAGGGCCGCCAAAAACATTCAGTACTTC
V gene: TRBV20-1; clone size: -; J gene: TRBJ1-3; D gene: -; CDR3 protein: CSARPQVPGRSGNTIYF; CDR3 DNA: TGCAGTGCCCGACCTCAGGTCCCTGGGAGATCTGGAAACACCATATATTTT
V gene: TRBV15; clone size: many; J gene: TRBJ1-4; D gene: -; CDR3 protein: CATRPVINEKLFF; CDR3 DNA: TGTGCCACCCGCCCCGTGATCAATGAAAAACTGTTTTTT
V gene: TRBV4-3; clone size: few; J gene: TRBJ1-2; D gene: -; CDR3 protein: CASSQGSQPNYGYTF; CDR3 DNA: TGCGCCAGCAGCCAAGGATCTCAGCCTAACTATGGCTACACCTTC
V gene: TRBV3-1; clone size: many; J gene: TRBJ2-2; D gene: -; CDR3 protein: CASSQAGVGTGELFF; CDR3 DNA: TGTGCCAGCAGCCAAGCGGGGGTGGGCACCGGGGAGCTGTTTTTT
V gene: TRBV12-3/TRBV12-4; clone size: -; J gene: TRBJ1-6; D gene: -; CDR3 protein: CASSLGGPNNSPLHF; CDR3 DNA: TGTGCCAGCAGTTTAGGGGGTCCAAATAATTCACCCCTCCACTTT
V gene: TRBV5-1; clone size: many; J gene: TRBJ2-2; D gene: TRBD1; CDR3 protein: CASSLAGLGQGFTGELFF; CDR3 DNA: TGCGCCAGCAGCTTGGCCGGGTTGGGACAGGGATTCACCGGGGAGCTGTTTTTT
V gene: TRBV7-7; clone size: many; J gene: TRBJ2-1; D gene: -; CDR3 protein: CASSLDAIDEQFF; CDR3 DNA: TGTGCCAGCAGCTTAGACGCCATAGATGAGCAGTTCTTC